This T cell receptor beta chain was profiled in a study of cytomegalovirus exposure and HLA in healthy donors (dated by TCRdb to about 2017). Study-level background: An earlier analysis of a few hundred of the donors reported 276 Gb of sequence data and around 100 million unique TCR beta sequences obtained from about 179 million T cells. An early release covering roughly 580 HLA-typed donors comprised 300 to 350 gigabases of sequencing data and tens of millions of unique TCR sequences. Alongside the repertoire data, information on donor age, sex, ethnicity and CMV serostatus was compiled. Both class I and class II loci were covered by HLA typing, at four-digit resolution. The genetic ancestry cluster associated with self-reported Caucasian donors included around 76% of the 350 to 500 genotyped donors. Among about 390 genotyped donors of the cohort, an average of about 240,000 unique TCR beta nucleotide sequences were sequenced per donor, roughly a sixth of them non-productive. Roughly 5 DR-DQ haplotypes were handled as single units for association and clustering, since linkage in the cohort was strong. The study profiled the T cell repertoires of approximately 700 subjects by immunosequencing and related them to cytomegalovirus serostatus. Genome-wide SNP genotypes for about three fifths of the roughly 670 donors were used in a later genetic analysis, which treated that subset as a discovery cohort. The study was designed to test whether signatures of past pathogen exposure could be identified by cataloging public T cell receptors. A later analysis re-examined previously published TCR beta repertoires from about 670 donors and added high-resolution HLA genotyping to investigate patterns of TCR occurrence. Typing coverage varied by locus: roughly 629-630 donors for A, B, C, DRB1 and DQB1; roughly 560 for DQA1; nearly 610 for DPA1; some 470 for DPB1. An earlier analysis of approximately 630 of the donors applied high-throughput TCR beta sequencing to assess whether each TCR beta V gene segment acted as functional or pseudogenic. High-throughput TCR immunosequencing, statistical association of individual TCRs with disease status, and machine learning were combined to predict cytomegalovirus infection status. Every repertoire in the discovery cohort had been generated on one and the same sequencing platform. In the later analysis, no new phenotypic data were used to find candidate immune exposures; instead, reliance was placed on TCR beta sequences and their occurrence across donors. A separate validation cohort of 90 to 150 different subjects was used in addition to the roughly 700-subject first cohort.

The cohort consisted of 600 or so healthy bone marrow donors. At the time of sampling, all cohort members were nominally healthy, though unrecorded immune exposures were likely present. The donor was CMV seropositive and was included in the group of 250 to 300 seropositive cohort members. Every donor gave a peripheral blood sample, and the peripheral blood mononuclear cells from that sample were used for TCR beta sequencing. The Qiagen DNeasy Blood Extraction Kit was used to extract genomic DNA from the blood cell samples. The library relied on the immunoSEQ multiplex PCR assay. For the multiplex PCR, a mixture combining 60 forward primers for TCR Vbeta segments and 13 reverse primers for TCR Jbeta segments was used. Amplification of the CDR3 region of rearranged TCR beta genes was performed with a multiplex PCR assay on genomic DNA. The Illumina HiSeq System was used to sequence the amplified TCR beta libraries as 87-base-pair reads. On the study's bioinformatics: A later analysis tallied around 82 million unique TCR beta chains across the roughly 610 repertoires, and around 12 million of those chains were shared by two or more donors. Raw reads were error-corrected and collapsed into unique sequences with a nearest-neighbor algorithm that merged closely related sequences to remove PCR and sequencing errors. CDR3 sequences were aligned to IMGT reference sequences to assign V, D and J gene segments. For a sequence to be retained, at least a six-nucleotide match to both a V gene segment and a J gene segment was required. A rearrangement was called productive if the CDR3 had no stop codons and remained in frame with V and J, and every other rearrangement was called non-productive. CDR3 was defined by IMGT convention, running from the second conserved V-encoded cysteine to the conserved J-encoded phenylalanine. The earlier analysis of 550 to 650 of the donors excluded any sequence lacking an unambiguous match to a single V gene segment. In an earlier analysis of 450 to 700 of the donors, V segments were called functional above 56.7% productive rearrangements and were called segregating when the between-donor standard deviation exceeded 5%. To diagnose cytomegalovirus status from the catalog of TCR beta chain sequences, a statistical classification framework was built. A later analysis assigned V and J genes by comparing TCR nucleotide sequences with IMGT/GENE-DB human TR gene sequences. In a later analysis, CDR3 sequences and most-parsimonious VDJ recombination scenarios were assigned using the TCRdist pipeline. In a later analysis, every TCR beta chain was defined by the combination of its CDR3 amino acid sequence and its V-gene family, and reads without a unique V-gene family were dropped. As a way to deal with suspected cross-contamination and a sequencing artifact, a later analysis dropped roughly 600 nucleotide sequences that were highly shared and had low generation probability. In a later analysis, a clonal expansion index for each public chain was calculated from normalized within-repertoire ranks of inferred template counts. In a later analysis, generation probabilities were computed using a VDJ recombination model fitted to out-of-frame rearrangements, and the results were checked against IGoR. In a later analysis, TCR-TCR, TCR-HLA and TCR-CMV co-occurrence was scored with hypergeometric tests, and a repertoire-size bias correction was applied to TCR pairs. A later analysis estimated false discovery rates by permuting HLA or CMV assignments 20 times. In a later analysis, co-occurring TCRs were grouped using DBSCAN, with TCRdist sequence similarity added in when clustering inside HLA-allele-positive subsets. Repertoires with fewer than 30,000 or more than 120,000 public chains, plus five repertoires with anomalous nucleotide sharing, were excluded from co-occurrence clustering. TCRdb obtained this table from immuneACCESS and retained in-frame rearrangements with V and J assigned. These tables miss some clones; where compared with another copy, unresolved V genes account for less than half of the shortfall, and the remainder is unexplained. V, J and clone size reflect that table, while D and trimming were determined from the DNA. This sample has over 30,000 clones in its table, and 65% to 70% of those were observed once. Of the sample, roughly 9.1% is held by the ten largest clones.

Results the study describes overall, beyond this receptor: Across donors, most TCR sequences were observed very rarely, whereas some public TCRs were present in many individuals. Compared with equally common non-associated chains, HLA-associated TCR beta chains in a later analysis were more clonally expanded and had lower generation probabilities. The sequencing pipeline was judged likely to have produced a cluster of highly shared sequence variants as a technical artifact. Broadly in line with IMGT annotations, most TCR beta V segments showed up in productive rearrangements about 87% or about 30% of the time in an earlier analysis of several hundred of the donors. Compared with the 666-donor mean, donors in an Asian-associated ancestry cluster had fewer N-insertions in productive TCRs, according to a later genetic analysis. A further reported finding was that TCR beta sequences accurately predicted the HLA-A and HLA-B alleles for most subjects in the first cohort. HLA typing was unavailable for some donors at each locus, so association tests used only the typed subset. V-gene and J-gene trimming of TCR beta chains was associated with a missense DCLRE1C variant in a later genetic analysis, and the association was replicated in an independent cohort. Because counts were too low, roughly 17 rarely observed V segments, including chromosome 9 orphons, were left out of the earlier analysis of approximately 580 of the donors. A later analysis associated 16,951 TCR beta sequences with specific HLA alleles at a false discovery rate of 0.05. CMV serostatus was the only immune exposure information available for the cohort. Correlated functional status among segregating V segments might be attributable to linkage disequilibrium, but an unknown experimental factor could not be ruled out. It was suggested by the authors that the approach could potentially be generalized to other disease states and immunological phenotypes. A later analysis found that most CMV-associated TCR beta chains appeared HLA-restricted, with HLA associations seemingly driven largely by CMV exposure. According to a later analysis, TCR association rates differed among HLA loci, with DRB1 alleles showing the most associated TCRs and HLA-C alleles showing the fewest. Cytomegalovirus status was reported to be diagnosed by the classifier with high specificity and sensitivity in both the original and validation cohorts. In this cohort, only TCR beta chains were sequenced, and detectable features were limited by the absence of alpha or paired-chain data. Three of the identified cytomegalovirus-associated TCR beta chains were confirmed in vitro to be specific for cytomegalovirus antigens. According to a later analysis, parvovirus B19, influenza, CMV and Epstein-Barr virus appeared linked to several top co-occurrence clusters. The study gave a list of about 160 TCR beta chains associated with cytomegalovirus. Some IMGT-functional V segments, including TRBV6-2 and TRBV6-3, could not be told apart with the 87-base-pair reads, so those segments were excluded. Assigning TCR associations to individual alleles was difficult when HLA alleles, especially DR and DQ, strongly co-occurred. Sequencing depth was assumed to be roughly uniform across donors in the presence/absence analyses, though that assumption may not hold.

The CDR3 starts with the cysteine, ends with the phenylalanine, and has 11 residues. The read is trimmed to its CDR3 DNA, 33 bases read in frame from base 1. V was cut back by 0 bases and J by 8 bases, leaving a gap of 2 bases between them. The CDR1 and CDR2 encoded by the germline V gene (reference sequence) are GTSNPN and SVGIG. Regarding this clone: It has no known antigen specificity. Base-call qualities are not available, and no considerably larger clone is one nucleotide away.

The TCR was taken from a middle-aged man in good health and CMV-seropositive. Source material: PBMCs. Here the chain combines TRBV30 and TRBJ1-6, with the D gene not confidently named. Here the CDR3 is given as CAWSVDSPLHF. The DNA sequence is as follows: TGTGCCTGGAGTGTCGATTCACCCCTCCACTTT.